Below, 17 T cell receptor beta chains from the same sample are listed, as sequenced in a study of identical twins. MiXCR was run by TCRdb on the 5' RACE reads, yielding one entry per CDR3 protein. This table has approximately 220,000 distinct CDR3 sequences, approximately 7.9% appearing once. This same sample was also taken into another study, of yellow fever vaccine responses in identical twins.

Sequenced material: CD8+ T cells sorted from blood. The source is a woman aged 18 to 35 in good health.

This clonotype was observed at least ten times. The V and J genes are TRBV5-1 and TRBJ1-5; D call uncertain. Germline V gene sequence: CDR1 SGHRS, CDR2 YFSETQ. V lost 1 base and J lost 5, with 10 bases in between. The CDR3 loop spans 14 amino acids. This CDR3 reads CASSLQDRDQPQHF. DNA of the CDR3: TGCGCCAGCAGCTTGCAAGATCGCGATCAGCCCCAGCATTTT.

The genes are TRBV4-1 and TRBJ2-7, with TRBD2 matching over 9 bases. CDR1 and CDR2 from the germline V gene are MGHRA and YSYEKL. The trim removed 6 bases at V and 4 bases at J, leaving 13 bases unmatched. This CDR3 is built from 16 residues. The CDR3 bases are TGCGCCAGCAGTTTCCGACTAGCGGCCGCCGGGTACGAGCAGTACTTC. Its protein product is CASSFRLAAAGYEQYF.

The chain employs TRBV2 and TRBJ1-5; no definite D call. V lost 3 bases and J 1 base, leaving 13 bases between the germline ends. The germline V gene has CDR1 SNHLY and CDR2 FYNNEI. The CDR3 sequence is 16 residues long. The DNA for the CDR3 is TGTGCCAGCAGTGACCCCGGGCCAGTCAGCAATCAGCCCCAGCATTTT. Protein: CASSDPGPVSNQPQHF.

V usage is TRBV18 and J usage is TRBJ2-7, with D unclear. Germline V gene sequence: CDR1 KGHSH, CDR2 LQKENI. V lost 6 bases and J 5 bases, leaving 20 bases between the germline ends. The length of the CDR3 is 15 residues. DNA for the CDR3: TGTGCCAGCTCCCACCGACCTCCCGGTAACGACGAGCAGTACTTC. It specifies CASSHRPPGNDEQYF.

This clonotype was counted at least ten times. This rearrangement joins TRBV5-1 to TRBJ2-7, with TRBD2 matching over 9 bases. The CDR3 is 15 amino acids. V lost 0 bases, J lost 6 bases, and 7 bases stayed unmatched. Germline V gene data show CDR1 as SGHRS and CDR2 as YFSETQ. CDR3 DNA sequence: TGCGCCAGCAGCTTGGATGGTAGCGGGAGTACCGAGCAGTACTTC. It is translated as CASSLDGSGSTEQYF.

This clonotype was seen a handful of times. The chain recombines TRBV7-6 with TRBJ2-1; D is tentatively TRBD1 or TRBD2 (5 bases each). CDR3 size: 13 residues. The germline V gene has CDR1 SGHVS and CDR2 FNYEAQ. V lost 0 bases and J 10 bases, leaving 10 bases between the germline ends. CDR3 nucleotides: TGTGCCAGCAGCTTAGCGGGGACCGGGGAGCAGTTCTTC. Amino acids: CASSLAGTGEQFF. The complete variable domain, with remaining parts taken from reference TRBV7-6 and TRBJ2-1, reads GAGVSQSPRYKVTKRGQDVALRCDPISGHVSLYWYRQALGQGPEFLTYFNYEAQQDKSGLPNDRFSAERPEGSISTLTIQRTEQRDSAMYRCASSLAGTGEQFFGPGTRLTVL.

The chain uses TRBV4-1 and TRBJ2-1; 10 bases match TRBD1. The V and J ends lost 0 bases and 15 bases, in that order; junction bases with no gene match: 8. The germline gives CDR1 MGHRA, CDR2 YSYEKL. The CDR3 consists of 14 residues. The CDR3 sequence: CASSQDGWTGGRFF. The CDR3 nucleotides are TGCGCCAGCAGCCAAGATGGGTGGACAGGGGGTAGGTTCTTC.

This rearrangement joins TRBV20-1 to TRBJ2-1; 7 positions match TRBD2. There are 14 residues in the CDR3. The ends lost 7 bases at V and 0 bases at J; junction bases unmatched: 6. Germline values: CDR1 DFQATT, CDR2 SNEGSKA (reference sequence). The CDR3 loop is CSVSSGSSYNEQFF. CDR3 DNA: TGCAGTGTCTCTAGCGGAAGCTCCTACAATGAGCAGTTCTTC.

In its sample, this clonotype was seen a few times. CDR3 coding DNA: TGCGCCAGCAGTCCTGACCATACAGAAAACAATGAGCAGTTCTTC. It yields the protein CASSPDHTENNEQFF. The chain carries TRBV10-2 and TRBJ2-1, with D unresolved. Germline CDR1 reads WSHSY; CDR2 reads SAAADI. The CDR3 runs to 15 residues. Trimming took 5 bases from V and 5 from J, leaving 16 bases between them.

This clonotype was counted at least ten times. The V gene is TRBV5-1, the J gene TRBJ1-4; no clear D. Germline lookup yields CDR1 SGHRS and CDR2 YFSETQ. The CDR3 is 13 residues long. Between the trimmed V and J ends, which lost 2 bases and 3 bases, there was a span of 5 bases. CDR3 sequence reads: CASSFDPNEKLFF. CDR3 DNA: TGCGCCAGCAGCTTTGACCCTAATGAAAAACTGTTTTTT.

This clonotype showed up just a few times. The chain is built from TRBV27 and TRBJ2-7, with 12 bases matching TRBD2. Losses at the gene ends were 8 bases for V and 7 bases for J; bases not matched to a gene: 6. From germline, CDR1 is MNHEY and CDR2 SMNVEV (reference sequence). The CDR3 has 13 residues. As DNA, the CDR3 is TGTGCCAGCGGACTAGCGGGACGTAGGGAGCAGTACTTC. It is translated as CASGLAGRREQYF.

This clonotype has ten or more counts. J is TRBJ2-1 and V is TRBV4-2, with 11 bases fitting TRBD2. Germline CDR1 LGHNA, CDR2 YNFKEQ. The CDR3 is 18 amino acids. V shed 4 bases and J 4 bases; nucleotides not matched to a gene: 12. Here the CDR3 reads CASSLRGGLADLYNEQFF. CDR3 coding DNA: TGTGCCAGCAGCCTAAGGGGGGGACTAGCGGACTTATACAATGAGCAGTTCTTC.

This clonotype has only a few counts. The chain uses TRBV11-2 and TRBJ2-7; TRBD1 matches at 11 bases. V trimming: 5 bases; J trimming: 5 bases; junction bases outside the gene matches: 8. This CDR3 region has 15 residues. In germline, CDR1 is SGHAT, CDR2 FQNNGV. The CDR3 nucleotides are TGTGCCAGCAGCCTTTGGGACAGGGGGACTGACGAGCAGTACTTC. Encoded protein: CASSLWDRGTDEQYF.

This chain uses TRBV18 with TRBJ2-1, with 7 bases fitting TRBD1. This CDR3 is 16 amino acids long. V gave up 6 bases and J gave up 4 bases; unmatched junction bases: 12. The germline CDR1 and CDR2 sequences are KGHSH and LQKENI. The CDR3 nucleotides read TGTGCCAGCTCGTTCGACAGGGACCATCTTTACAATGAGCAGTTCTTC. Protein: CASSFDRDHLYNEQFF. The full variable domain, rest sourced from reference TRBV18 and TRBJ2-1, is NAGVMQNPRHLVRRRGQEARLRCSPMKGHSHVYWYRQLPEEGLKFMVYLQKENIIDESGMPKERFSAEFPKEGPSILRIQQVVRGDSAAYFCASSFDRDHLYNEQFFGPGTRLTVL.

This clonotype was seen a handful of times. The CDR3 DNA reads as TGTGCCAGCAGCCATTCGGGAAATTCGTGGGAGACCCAGTACTTC. It translates to CASSHSGNSWETQYF. V is TRBV3-1 and J is TRBJ2-5; TRBD2 might be the D (5 bases). Germline V CDR1 and CDR2: LGHDT, YNNKEL (reference sequence). The CDR3 consists of 15 residues. V lost 3 bases to trimming and J lost 5 bases, with 16 bases between them.

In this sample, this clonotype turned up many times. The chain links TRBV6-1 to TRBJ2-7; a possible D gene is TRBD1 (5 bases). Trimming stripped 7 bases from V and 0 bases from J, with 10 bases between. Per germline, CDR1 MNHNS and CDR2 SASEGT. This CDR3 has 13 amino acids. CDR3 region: CASKDGHSYEQYF. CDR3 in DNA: TGTGCCAGCAAAGACGGACACTCCTACGAGCAGTACTTC.

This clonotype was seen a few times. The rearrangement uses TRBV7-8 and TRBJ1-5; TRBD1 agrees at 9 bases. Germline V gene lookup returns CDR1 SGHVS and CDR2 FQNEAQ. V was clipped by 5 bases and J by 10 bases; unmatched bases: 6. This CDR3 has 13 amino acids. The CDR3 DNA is TGTGCCAGCAGCGACGAGGGACAGGGTCCCCAGCATTTT. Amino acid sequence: CASSDEGQGPQHF.